This passage covers 9 T cell receptor beta chains from one sample sequenced in a study of T cell responses to AZD1222 COVID-19 vaccine (dated by TCRdb to the early 2020s). Libraries were made using the immunoSEQ multiplex PCR assay. TCRdb retrieved this table from immuneACCESS and kept in-frame rearrangements only. Not all clones are present; in checked studies, unresolved V genes account for under half, and no reason is known for the remainder. The sample table lists about 84,000 clones, 70% to 90% of them with a count of one. The ten largest clonotypes hold roughly an eighth of the sample. The time point label on this specimen signifies: about 28 days (+/-7) after the second vaccine dose. Material: peripheral blood, obtained 28 days after the second AZD1222 dose. These TCRs come from an adult who received the AZD1222 COVID-19 vaccine.

In this sample, this clone turned up many times. Written as DNA, the CDR3 is TGTGCCAGCAGCTTAGGAGGGGTGCAAAATGAGCAGTTCTTC. Translating it yields CASSLGGVQNEQFF. The chain links TRBV7-6 to TRBJ2-1; the D call may be TRBD1 or TRBD2 (5 bases each). The V end was cut by 1 base, the J end by 7 bases, with 11 bases between. The CDR3 has 14 residues. The germline CDR1 and CDR2 sequences are SGHVS and FNYEAQ. The variable domain in full, completed from reference TRBV7-6 and TRBJ2-1, reads GAGVSQSPRYKVTKRGQDVALRCDPISGHVSLYWYRQALGQGPEFLTYFNYEAQQDKSGLPNDRFSAERPEGSISTLTIQRTEQRDSAMYRCASSLGGVQNEQFFGPGTRLTVL.

V usage is TRBV28 and J usage is TRBJ2-5; D not resolved. The germline V gene has CDR1 MDHEN and CDR2 SYDVKM. This CDR3 comprises 14 residues. The V gene lost 1 base and the J gene lost 2 bases, with 8 bases spanning the gap. CDR3 nucleotide sequence: TGTGCCAGCAGTTTATACGGCAGGCAAGAGACCCAGTACTTC. Protein sequence: CASSLYGRQETQYF.

The rearrangement links TRBV4-3 to TRBJ1-1; 9 bases line up with TRBD1. With 2 bases clipped from V and 1 base from J, the junction kept 2 bases outside the gene matches. Looked up from germline, CDR1 is LGHNA and CDR2 is YSLEER. CDR3 length: 15 residues. CDR3 coding DNA: TGCGCCAGCAGCCAAACGGACAGGGGGAACACTGAAGCTTTCTTT. This gives the protein CASSQTDRGNTEAFF.

The chain is built from TRBV24-1 and TRBJ2-3; a weak D match, TRBD2 (5 bases). Germline CDR1 and CDR2: KGHDR and SFDVKD. This CDR3 region has 13 residues. V lost 6 bases, J lost 3 bases, and 9 bases lay in between. CDR3 loop: CATSFGRTDTQYF. DNA for the CDR3: TGTGCCACCAGTTTTGGGAGAACAGATACGCAGTATTTT.

The chain recombines TRBV9 with TRBJ2-3; D is possibly TRBD1 or TRBD2 (5 bases each). Between the trimmed V and J ends, which lost 2 bases and 5 bases, there was a span of 15 bases. The CDR3 has 15 residues. Germline lookup yields CDR1 SGDLS and CDR2 YYNGEE. CDR3 sequence reads: CASSVGPAVRDTQYF. CDR3 in DNA: TGTGCCAGCAGCGTGGGACCAGCCGTCCGAGATACGCAGTATTTT.

The chain combines TRBV2 with TRBJ2-5; 9 nucleotides line up with TRBD2. J gave up 1 base and V 4 bases, and 7 bases lay outside the gene matches. The CDR3 spans 16 residues. Germline assignment: CDR1 SNHLY and CDR2 FYNNEI. This chain's CDR3 is CASSVMGLALQETQYF. CDR3 DNA sequence: TGTGCCAGCAGTGTTATGGGACTAGCACTCCAAGAGACCCAGTACTTC.

The genes are TRBV6-2 or TRBV6-3 and TRBJ1-5; possible D gene TRBD1, 5 bases. The V gene lost 1 base and the J gene lost 4 bases, with 14 bases spanning the gap. The length of the CDR3 is 16 residues. Germline lookup yields CDR1 MNHEY and CDR2 SVGEGT. The CDR3 coding sequence is TGTGCCAGCAGTTACTATCAGGGCCCCCTAAATCAGCCCCAGCATTTT. Protein: CASSYYQGPLNQPQHF.

The chain combines TRBV19 with TRBJ2-1, with a possible D match to TRBD2 (7 bases). Germline loops: CDR1 LNHDA, CDR2 SQIVND (reference sequence). Trimming shortened V by 2 bases and J by 7 bases, and 18 bases separated the two germline ends. This CDR3 has 16 residues. CDR3 sequence: CASSISRGALGNEQFF. The CDR3 DNA follows: TGTGCCAGTAGTATATCTCGGGGGGCCTTAGGAAATGAGCAGTTCTTC. The full variable domain, its missing parts supplied by reference TRBV19 and TRBJ2-1, is DGGITQSPKYLFRKEGQNVTLSCEQNLNHDAMYWYRQDPGQGLRLIYYSQIVNDFQKGDIAEGYSVSREKKESFPLTVTSAQKNPTAFYLCASSISRGALGNEQFFGPGTRLTVL.

The CDR3 sequence: CSVRRGQGANEQYF. CDR3 nucleotides: TGCAGCGTCCGACGGGGACAGGGGGCCAACGAGCAGTACTTC. The chain has TRBV29-1 and TRBJ2-7; 12 nucleotides agree with TRBD1. The V gene's germline CDR1 is SQVTM and CDR2 ANQGSEA. The CDR3 has 14 amino acids. Unmatched junction bases numbered 8, after V lost 6 bases and J lost 5 bases.